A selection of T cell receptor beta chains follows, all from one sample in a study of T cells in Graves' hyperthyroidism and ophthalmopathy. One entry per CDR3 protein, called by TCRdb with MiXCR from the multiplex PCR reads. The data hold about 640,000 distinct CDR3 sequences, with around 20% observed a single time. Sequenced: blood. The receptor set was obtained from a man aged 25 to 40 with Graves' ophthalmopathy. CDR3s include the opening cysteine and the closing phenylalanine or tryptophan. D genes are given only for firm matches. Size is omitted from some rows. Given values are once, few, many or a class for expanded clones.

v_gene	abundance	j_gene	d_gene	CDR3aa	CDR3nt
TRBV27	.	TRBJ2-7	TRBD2	CASSLSGGSLYEQYF	TGTGCCAGCAGTTTATCTGGCGGGAGTCTCTACGAGCAGTACTTC
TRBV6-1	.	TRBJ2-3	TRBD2	CASSPTSGRFDTQYF	TGTGCCAGCAGTCCGACTAGCGGTCGGTTTGATACGCAGTATTTT
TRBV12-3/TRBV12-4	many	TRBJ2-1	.	CASSAGVRGVNEQFF	TGTGCCAGCAGTGCAGGGGTCCGAGGGGTCAATGAGCAGTTCTTC
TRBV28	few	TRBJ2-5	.	CASSFPTGPGETQYF	TGTGCCAGCAGTTTTCCCACAGGCCCCGGGGAGACCCAGTACTTC
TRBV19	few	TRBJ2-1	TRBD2	CASAGTSRKDEQFF	TGTGCCAGTGCGGGGACTAGTAGGAAGGATGAGCAGTTCTTC
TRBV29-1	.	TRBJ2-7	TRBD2	CSVSPGLAGEVTPREQYF	TGCAGCGTCTCCCCGGGACTAGCGGGAGAGGTTACACCACGGGAGCAGTACTTC
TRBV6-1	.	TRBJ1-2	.	CASSEGLRPSDGYTF	TGTGCCAGCAGTGAGGGACTACGGCCCAGTGATGGCTACACCTTC
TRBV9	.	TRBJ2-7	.	CASILRASGYEQYF	TGTGCCAGCATTCTGAGGGCCTCAGGATACGAGCAGTACTTC
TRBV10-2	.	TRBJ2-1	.	CASSGGNGSSYNEQFF	TGCGCCAGCAGTGGTGGTAACGGGAGCTCCTACAATGAGCAGTTCTTC
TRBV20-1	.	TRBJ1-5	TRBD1	CSARDLARGLSNQPQHF	TGCAGTGCTAGAGATCTGGCCAGGGGGCTGAGCAATCAGCCCCAGCATTTT
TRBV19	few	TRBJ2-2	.	CASSMGPGPYTGELFF	TGTGCCAGTAGTATGGGCCCGGGACCCTACACCGGGGAGCTGTTTTTT
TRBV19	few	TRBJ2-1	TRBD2	CASSIASGVYNEQFF	TGTGCCAGTAGTATCGCTAGCGGAGTATACAATGAGCAGTTCTTC
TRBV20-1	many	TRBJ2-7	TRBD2	CSARAAGLAEFPTMQYF	TGCAGTGCTAGAGCTGCAGGGCTAGCGGAGTTTCCTACGATGCAGTACTTC
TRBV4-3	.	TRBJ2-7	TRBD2	CASSQGGTSGSYEQYF	TGCGCCAGCAGCCAGGGCGGGACTAGCGGGAGCTACGAGCAGTACTTC
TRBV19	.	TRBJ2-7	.	CASSIDKNYEQYF	TGTGCCAGTAGTATAGATAAGAACTACGAGCAGTACTTC
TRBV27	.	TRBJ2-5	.	CASSRTYRGGEETQYF	TGTGCCAGCAGCCGCACTTACAGGGGGGGGGAAGAGACCCAGTACTTC
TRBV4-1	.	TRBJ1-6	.	CASSQDWSSPLHF	TGCGCCAGCAGCCAAGATTGGTCTTCACCCCTCCACTTT
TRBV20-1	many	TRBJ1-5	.	CSARVGTDSNQPQHF	TGCAGTGCTAGAGTTGGGACCGATAGCAATCAGCCCCAGCATTTT
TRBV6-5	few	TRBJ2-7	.	CASSYSGGVSSYEQYF	TGTGCCAGCAGTTACTCGGGCGGGGTTAGCTCCTACGAGCAGTACTTC
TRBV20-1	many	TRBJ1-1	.	CRTGRTEAFF	TGCAGAACAGGGCGGACTGAAGCTTTCTTT
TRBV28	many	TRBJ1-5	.	CASSIRGNGNQPQHF	TGTGCCAGCAGTATTAGGGGGAATGGCAATCAGCCCCAGCATTTT
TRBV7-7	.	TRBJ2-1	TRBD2	CASSSQASGNNEQFF	TGTGCTAGCAGCTCGCAAGCTAGCGGGAACAATGAGCAGTTCTTC
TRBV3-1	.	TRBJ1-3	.	CASSQESRGSYGNTIYF	TGTGCCAGCAGCCAAGAATCGCGGGGGTCATACGGAAACACCATATATTTT
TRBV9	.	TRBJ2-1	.	CASSVEGTGYNEQFF	TGTGCCAGCAGCGTTGAGGGAACGGGCTACAATGAGCAGTTCTTC